Included here is one TCR beta chain sequence, with context. Sequenced by immunoSEQ multiplex PCR; TCRdb stores in-frame clones only, minus some. The sample yields fewer than 1,500 clones, approximately 70% seen once. J was trimmed by 4 bases and V by 3 bases; bases with no gene match: 9. This CDR3 region has 15 residues. The germline gives CDR1 SGDLS, CDR2 YYNGEE. This sample is drawn from a study of tissue T cells after allogeneic stem cell transplantation. Whole-study context: Patients with graft-versus-host disease had grafts: four unmodified, three CD34-selected and T-cell-depleted. Pathologist H&E review favored samples with visible lymphocytes for sequencing among multiple samples.

The input for sequencing was spleen tissue, taken at autopsy. The source of this sequence is a male patient over 55 with steroid-refractory graft-versus-host disease after an allogeneic stem cell transplant. Part of the T cells may come from the graft donor. The chain combines TRBV9 with TRBJ2-7; TRBD2 agrees at 8 bases. The DNA of the CDR3 is TGTGCCAGCAGCGAAACTAGCGGTATGATATACGAGCAGTACTTC. It is translated as CASSETSGMIYEQYF.